This entry describes one T cell receptor (beta chain). This entry is derived from a study of shared clonotypes between healthy human individuals. This CDR3 has 14 residues. The V and J ends lost 0 bases and 9 bases respectively, with 14 bases between them. CDR1 and CDR2 (germline): MNHEY, SMNVEV (reference sequence). The method was immunoSEQ multiplex PCR; TCRdb's version includes in-frame clones alone and lacks a portion of them. The sample lists some 2,000,000 clones; roughly 94% were seen once. This clonotype originated in a man between 18 and 35 years old in good health. The sample comprised naive CD4+ T cells sorted from blood. As to subset: CD45RA+ positively selected. The chain carries TRBV27 and TRBJ1-1, with a weak D call TRBD1 (5 bases). The CDR3: CASSLSGGRGQAFF. CDR3 in DNA: TGTGCCAGCAGTTTATCGGGGGGAAGGGGACAAGCTTTCTTT.